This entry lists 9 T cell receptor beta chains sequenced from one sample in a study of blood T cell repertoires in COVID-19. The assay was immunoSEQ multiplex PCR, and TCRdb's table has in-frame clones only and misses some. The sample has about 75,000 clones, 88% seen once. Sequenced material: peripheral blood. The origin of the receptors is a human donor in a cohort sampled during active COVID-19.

The CDR3 DNA follows: TGTGCCAGCCGAGGACAGGGGGGCACAGATACGCAGTATTTT. Translating it yields CASRGQGGTDTQYF. This rearrangement joins TRBV18 to TRBJ2-3; TRBD1 matches 10 bases. The CDR3 loop spans 14 amino acids. Germline assignment: CDR1 KGHSH and CDR2 LQKENI. Germline trimming cut 8 bases from V and 1 base from J; bases unmatched to any gene: 3.

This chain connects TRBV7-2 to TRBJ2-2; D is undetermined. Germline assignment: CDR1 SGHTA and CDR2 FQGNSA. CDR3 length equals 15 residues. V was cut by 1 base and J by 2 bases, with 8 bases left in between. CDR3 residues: CASSLDIDNTGELFF. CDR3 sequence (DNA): TGTGCCAGCAGCTTAGATATAGATAACACCGGGGAGCTGTTTTTT.

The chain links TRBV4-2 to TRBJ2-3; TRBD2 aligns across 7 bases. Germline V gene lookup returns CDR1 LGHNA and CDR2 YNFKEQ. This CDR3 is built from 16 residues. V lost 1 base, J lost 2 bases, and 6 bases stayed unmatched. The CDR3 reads CASSQARLAVTDTQYF. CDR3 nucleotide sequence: TGTGCCAGCAGCCAAGCTCGACTAGCAGTCACAGATACGCAGTATTTT.

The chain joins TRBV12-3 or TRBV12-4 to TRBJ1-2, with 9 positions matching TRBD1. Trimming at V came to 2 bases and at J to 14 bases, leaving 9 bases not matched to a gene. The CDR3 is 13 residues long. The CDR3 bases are TGTGCCAGCAGTTTACCCACAGGGGGCGCTGGAACCTTC. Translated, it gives CASSLPTGGAGTF.

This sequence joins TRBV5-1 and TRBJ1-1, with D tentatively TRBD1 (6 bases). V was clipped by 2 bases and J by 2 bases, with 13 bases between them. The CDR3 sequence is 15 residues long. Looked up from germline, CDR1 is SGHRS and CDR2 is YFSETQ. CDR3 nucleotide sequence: TGCGCCAGCAGCTTTCTACAGGGCCCCAACACTGAAGCTTTCTTT. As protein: CASSFLQGPNTEAFF.

This chain's CDR3 is CASSQDFGVLAKNIQYF. DNA for the CDR3: TGCGCCAGCAGCCAAGATTTCGGGGTACTAGCCAAAAACATTCAGTACTTC. The gene calls are TRBV4-3 and TRBJ2-4, with D perhaps TRBD2 (5 bases). This CDR3 is 17 amino acids long. The V end was cut by 0 bases, the J end by 0 bases, with 12 bases between. CDR1 LGHNA and CDR2 YSLEER come from the germline V gene.

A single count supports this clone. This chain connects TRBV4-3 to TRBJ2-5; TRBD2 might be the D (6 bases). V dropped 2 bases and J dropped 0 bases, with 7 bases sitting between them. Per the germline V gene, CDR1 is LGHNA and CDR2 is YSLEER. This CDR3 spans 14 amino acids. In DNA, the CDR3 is TGCGCCAGCAGCCAAAGACTAGACCAAGAGACCCAGTACTTC. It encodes CASSQRLDQETQYF.

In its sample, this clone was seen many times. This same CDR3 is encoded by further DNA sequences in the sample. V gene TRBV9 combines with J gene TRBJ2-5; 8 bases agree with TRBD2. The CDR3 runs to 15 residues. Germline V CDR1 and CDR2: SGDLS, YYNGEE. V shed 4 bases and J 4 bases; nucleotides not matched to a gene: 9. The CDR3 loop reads CASSYGGGSGETQYF. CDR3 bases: TGTGCCAGCAGCTACGGGGGGGGGTCAGGAGAGACCCAGTACTTC.

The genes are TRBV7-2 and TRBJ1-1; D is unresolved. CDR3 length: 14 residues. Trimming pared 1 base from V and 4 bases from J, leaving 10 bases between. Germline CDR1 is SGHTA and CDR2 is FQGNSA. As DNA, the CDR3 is TGTGCCAGCAGCTTAGGAGCCGGGTTCACTGAAGCTTTCTTT. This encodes CASSLGAGFTEAFF.